This T cell receptor beta chain originates from a study of identical twins. Study observations and caveats: The abundant beta clonotypes from cord blood had fewer insertions, and memory repertoires had none of this. Out-of-frame alpha sequences shared by twins were enriched for low generation probability.

Germline lookup yields CDR1 SNHLY and CDR2 FYNNEI. Trimming removed 4 bases from V and 15 bases from J; junction bases left unmatched: 8. This CDR3 spans 12 amino acids. The donors were all healthy and Caucasian. Template switching added a universal primer site; cDNA carried unique molecular identifiers. In TCRdb, the 5' RACE reads were re-called with MiXCR into one record per CDR3 protein. This table has 520,000 or so distinct CDR3 sequences, roughly a fifth appearing once. With respect to this clonotype: What it binds is unknown.

These data are also associated with another study on T cells expressing NK-cell markers.

The chain couples TRBV2 to TRBJ2-1; TRBD2 aligns across 8 bases. Sequences were obtained from CD4+ T cells sorted from blood. The clonotype was recovered from a woman under 30 in good health. The DNA of the CDR3 is TGTGCCAGCAGTGTCAGCGGGGGTCCAATGTTCTTC. Its translation: CASSVSGGPMFF. The whole variable domain, filled in from reference TRBV2 and TRBJ2-1, reads EPEVTQTPSHQVTQMGQEVILRCVPISNHLYFYWYRQILGQKVEFLVSFYNNEISEKSEIFDDQFSVERPDGSNFTLKIRSTKLEDSAMYFCASSVSGGPMFFGPGTRLTVL.